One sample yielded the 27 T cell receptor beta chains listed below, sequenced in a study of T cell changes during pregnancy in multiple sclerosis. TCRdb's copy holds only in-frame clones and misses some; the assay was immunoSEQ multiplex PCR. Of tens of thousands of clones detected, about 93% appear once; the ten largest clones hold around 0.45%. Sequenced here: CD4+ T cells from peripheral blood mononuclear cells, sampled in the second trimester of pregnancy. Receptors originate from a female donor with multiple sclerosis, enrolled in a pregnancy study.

CDR3 region: CASSTRDRAFSGANVLTF. The CDR3 region has the DNA TGTGCCAGCAGCACGAGGGACAGGGCCTTCTCTGGGGCCAACGTCCTGACTTTC. The chain carries TRBV9 and TRBJ2-6, with 9 bases identical to TRBD1. Trimming at V came to 4 bases and at J to 0 bases, leaving 8 bases not matched to a gene. CDR3 length equals 18 residues. CDR1 is SGDLS and CDR2 is YYNGEE in the germline V gene.

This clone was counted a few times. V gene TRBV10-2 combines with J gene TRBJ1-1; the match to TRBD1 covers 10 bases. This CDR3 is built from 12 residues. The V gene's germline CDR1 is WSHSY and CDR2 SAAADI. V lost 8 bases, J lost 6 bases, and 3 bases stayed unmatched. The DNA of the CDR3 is TGCGCCAGCCGGGACAGGGGATCTGAAGCTTTCTTT. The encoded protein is CASRDRGSEAFF.

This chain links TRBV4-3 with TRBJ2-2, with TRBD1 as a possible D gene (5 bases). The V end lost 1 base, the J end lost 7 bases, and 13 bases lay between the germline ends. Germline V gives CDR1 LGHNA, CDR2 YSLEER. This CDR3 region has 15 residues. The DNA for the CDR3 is TGCGCCAGCAGCCAAGGGAACAGGAAAGACGGGGAGCTGTTTTTT. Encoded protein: CASSQGNRKDGELFF.

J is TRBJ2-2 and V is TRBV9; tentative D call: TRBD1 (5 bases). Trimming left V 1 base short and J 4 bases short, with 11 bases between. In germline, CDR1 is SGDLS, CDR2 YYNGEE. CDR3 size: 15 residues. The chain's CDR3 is CASSVKQGSTGELFF. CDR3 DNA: TGTGCCAGCAGCGTAAAGCAGGGTAGCACCGGGGAGCTGTTTTTT.

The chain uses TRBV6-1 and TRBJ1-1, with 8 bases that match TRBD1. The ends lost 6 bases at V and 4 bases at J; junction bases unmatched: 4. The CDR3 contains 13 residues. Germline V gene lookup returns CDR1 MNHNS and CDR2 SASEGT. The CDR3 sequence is CASRDRAVTEAFF. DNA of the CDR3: TGTGCCAGCAGGGACAGGGCCGTCACTGAAGCTTTCTTT.

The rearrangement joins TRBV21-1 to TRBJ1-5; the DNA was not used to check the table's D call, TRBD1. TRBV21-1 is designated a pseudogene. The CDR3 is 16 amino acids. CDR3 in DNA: TGTGCCAGCAGCAAAGTTGCAGGGTGGGTAGATCAGCCCCAGCATTTT. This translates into CASSKVAGWVDQPQHF.

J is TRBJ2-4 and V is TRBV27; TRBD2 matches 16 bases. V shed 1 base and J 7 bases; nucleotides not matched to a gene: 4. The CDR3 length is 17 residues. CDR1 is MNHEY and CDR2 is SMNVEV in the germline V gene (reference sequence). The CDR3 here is CASSLLGGLAGGNIQYF. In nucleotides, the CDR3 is TGTGCCAGCAGTTTATTGGGGGGACTAGCGGGGGGGAACATTCAGTACTTC.

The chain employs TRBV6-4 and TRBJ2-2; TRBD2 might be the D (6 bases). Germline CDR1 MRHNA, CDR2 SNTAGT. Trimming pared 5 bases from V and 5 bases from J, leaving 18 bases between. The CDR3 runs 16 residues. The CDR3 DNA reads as TGTGCCAGCAGTCCCCTAGGGACTCCCCGGACCGGGGAGCTGTTTTTT. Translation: CASSPLGTPRTGELFF.

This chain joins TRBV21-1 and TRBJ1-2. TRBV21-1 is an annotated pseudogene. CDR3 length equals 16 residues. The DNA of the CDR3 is TGTGCCAGCAGCGACCACCCTAGGGGGGGATCCCATGGCTACACCTTC. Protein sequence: CASSDHPRGGSHGYTF.

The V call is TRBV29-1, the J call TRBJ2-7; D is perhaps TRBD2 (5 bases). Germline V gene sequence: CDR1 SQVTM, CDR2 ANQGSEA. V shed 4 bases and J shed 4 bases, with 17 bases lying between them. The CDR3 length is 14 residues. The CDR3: CSVGSKAGTYEQYF. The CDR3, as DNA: TGCAGCGTTGGAAGCAAGGCGGGCACTTACGAGCAGTACTTC.

CDR3 bases: TGCGCCAGCAGCTTGGTCATGGCGAACACTGAAGCTTTCTTT. Translation gives CASSLVMANTEAFF. The rearrangement links TRBV5-1 to TRBJ1-1; D gene uncertain. Germline V CDR1 and CDR2: SGHRS, YFSETQ. Trimming shortened V by 0 bases and J by 1 base, and 7 bases separated the two germline ends. The CDR3 has 14 amino acids.

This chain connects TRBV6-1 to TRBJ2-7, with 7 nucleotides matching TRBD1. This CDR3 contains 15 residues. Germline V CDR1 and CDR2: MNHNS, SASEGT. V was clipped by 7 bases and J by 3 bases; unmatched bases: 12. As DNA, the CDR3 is TGTGCCAGCACTAAGACCGGGACAGCCGACTACGAGCAGTACTTC. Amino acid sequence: CASTKTGTADYEQYF.

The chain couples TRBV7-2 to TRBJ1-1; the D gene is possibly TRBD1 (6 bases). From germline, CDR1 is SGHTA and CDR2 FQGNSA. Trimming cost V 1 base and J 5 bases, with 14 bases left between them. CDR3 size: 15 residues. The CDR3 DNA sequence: TGTGCCAGCAGCTTAGAGGGCAGGGGATTAACTGAAGCTTTCTTT. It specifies CASSLEGRGLTEAFF.

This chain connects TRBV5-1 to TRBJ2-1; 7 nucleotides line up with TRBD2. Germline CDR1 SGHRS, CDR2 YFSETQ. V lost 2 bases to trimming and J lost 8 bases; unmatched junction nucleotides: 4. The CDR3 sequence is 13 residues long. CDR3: CASSLIGLDEQFF. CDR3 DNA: TGCGCCAGCAGCTTAATCGGACTAGATGAGCAGTTCTTC. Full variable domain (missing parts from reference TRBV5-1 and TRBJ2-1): KAGVTQTPRYLIKTRGQQVTLSCSPISGHRSVSWYQQTPGQGLQFLFEYFSETQRNKGNFPGRFSGRQFSNSRSEMNVSTLELGDSALYLCASSLIGLDEQFFGPGTRLTVL.

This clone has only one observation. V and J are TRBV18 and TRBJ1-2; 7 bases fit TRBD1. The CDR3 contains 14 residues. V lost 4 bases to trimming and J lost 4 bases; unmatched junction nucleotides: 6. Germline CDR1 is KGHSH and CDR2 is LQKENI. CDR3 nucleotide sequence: TGTGCCAGCTCACATGGACAGGCATCCTATGGCTACACCTTC. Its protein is CASSHGQASYGYTF. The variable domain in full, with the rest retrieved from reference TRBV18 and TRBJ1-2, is NAGVMQNPRHLVRRRGQEARLRCSPMKGHSHVYWYRQLPEEGLKFMVYLQKENIIDESGMPKERFSAEFPKEGPSILRIQQVVRGDSAAYFCASSHGQASYGYTFGSGTRLTVV.

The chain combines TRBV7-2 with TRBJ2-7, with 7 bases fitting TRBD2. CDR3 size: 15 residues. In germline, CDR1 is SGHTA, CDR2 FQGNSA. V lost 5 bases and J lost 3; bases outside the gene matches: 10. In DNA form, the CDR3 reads TGTGCCAGCAGCCTAAACCATAGGGACTACTACGAGCAGTACTTC. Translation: CASSLNHRDYYEQYF.

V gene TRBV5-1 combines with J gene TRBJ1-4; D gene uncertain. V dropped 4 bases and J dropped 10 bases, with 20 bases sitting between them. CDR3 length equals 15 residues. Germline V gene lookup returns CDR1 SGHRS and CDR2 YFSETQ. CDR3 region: CASSPAPLPEGKLFF. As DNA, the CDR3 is TGCGCCAGCAGCCCCGCGCCCCTCCCTGAGGGAAAACTGTTTTTT.

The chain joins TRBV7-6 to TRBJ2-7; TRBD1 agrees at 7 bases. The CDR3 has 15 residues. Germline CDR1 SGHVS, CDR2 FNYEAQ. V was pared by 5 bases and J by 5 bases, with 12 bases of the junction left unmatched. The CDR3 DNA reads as TGTGCCAGCAGCCAAACCGGAGACAGGGCCCACGAGCAGTACTTC. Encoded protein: CASSQTGDRAHEQYF.

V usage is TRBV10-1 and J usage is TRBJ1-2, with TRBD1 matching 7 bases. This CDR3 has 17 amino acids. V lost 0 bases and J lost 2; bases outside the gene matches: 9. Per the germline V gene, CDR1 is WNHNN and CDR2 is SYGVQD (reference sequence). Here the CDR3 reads CASSESSSGTENYGYTF. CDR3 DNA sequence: TGCGCCAGCAGTGAGTCGTCGTCTGGGACAGAAAACTATGGCTACACCTTC.

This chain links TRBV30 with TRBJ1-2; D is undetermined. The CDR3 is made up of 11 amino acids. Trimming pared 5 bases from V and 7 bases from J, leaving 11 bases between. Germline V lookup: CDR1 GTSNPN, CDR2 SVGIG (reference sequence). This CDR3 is CAWETGVGYTF. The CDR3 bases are TGTGCCTGGGAAACGGGAGTTGGCTACACCTTC.

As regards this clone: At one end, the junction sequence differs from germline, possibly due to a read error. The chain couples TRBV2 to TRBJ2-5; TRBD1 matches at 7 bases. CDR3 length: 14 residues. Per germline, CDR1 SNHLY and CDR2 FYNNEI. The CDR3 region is CASRPGTATDFLNF. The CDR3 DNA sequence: TGTGCCAGCAGACCCGGGACAGCCACGGACTTTCTAAACTTC.

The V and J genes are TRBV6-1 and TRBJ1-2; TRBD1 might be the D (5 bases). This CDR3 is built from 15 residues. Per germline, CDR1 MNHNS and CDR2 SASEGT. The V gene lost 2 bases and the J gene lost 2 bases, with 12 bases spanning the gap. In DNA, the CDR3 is TGTGCCAGCAGTGAACCGGGACTTTCGAACTATGGCTACACCTTC. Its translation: CASSEPGLSNYGYTF.

The CDR3: CATSRLRDRAYEQYF. CDR3 coding DNA: TGTGCCACCAGCAGACTCAGGGACAGGGCCTACGAGCAGTACTTC. V and J are TRBV15 and TRBJ2-7, with 9 bases aligning to TRBD1. CDR1 and CDR2 (germline): LNHNV, YYDKDF (reference sequence). There are 15 residues in the CDR3. The junction had 4 bases not matched to a gene; V was cut back by 2 bases and J by 2 bases.

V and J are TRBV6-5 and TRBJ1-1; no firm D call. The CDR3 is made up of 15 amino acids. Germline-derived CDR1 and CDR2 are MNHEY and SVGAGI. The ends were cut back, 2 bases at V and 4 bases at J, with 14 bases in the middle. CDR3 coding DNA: TGTGCCAGCAGTTACGGCGGGTTTCTGAGCACTGAAGCTTTCTTT. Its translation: CASSYGGFLSTEAFF.

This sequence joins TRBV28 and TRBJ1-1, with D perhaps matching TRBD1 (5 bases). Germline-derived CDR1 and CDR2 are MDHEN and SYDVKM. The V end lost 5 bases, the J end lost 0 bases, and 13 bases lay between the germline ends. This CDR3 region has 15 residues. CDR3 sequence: CASSLRGGLNTEAFF. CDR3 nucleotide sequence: TGTGCCAGCAGTCTCCGGGGGGGATTGAACACTGAAGCTTTCTTT.

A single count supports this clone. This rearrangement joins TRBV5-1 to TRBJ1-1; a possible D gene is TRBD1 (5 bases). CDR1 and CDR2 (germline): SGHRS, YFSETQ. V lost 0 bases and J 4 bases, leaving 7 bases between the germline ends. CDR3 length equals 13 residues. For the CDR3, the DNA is TGCGCCAGCAGCTTGGGACAGACCACTGAAGCTTTCTTT. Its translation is CASSLGQTTEAFF. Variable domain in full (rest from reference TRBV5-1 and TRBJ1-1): KAGVTQTPRYLIKTRGQQVTLSCSPISGHRSVSWYQQTPGQGLQFLFEYFSETQRNKGNFPGRFSGRQFSNSRSEMNVSTLELGDSALYLCASSLGQTTEAFFGQGTRLTVV.

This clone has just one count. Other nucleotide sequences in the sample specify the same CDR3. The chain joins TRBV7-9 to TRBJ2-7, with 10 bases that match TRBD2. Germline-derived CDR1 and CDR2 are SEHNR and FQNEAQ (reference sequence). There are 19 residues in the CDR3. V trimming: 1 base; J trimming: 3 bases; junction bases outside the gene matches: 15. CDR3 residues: CASSLVASGSPSIFYEQYF. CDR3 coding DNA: TGTGCCAGCAGCTTAGTTGCTAGCGGGAGTCCCTCTATCTTCTACGAGCAGTACTTC.